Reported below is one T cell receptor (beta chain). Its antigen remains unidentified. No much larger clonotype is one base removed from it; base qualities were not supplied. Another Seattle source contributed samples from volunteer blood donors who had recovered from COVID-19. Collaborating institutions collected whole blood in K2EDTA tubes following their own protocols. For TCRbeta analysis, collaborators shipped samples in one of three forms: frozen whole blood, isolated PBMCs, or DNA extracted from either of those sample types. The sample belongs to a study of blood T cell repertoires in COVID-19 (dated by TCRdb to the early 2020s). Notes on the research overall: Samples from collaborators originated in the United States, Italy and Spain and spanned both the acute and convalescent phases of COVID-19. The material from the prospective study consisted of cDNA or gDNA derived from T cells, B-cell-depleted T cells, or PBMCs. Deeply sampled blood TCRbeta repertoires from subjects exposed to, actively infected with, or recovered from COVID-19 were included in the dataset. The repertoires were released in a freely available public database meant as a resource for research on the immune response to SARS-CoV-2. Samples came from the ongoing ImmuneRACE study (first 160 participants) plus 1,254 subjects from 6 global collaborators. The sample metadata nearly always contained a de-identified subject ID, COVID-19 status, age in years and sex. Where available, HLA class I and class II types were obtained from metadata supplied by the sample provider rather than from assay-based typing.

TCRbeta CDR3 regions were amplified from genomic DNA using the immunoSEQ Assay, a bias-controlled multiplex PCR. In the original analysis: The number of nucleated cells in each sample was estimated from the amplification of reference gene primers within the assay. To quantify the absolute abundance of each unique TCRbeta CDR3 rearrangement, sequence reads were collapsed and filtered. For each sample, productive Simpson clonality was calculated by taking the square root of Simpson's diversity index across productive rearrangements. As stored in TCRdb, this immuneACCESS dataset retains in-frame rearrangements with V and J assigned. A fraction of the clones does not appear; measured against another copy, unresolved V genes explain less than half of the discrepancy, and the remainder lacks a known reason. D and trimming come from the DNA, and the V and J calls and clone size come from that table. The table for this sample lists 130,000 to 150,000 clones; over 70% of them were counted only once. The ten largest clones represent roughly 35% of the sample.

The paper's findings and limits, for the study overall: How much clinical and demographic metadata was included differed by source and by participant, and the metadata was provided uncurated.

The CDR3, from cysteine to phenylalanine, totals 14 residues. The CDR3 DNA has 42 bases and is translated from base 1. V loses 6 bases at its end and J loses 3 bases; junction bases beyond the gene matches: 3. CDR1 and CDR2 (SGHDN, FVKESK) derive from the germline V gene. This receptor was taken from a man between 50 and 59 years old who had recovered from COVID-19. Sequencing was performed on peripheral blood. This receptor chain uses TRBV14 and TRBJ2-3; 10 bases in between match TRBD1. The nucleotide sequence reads TGTGCCAGCAGGAGACAGGGGGCGACAGATACGCAGTATTTT. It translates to CASRRQGATDTQYF.